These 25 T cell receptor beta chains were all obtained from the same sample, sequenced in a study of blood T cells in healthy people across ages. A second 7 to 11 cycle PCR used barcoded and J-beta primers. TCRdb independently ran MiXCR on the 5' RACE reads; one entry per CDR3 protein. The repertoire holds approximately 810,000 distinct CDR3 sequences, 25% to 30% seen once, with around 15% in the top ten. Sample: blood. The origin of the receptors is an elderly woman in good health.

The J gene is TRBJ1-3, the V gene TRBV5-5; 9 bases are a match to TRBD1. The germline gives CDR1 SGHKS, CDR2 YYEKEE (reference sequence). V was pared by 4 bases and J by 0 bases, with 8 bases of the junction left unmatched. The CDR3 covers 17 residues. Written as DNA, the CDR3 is TGTGCCAGCAGCCACGACAGGGGGGCATTCTCTGGAAACACCATATATTTT. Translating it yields CASSHDRGAFSGNTIYF.

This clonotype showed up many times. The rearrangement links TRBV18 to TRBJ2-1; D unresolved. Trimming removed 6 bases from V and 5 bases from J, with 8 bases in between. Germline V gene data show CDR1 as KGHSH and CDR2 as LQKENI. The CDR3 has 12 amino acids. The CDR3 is CASSQRDNEQFF. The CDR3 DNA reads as TGTGCCAGCTCCCAAAGGGACAATGAGCAGTTCTTC. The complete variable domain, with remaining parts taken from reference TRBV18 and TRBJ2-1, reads NAGVMQNPRHLVRRRGQEARLRCSPMKGHSHVYWYRQLPEEGLKFMVYLQKENIIDESGMPKERFSAEFPKEGPSILRIQQVVRGDSAAYFCASSQRDNEQFFGPGTRLTVL.

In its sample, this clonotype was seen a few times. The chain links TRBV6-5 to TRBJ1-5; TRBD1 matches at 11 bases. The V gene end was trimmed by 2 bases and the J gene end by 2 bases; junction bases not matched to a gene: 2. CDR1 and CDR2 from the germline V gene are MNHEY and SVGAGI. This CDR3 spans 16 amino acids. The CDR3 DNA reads TGTGCCAGCAGTTACACGGGACAGGGGGGCAATCAGCCCCAGCATTTT. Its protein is CASSYTGQGGNQPQHF.

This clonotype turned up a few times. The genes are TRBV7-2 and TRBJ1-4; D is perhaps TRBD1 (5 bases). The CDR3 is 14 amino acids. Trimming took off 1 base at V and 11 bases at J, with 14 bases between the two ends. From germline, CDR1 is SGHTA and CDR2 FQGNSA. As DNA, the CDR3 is TGTGCCAGCAGCTTAGATCGGACAAGGGGTAAACTGTTTTTT. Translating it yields CASSLDRTRGKLFF.

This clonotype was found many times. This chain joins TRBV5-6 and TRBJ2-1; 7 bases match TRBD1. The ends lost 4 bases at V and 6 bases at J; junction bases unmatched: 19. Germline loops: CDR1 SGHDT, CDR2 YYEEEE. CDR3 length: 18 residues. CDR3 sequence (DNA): TGTGCCAGCAGCCGACAGGGTTACGACGGGCCCGGTCGCAATGAGCAGTTCTTC. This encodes CASSRQGYDGPGRNEQFF. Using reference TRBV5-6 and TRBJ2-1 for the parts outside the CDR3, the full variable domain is DAGVTQSPTHLIKTRGQQVTLRCSPKSGHDTVSWYQQALGQGPQFIFQYYEEEERQRGNFPDRFSGHQFPNYSSELNVNALLLGDSALYLCASSRQGYDGPGRNEQFFGPGTRLTVL.

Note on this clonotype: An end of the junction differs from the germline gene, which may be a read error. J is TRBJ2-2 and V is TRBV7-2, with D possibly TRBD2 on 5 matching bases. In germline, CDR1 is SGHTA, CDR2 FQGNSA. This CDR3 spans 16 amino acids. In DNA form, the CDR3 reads TGTGCCAGCAGCTTAGGACGCACGGGGAGCACCGGGGAGCGGTTTTTT. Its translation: CASSLGRTGSTGERFF.

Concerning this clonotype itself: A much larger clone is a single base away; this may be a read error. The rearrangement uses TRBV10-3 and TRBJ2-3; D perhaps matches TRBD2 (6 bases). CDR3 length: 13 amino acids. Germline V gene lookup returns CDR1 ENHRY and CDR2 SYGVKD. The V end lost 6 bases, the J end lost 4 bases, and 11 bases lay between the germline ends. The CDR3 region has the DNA TGTGCCATCAGGGTTGCTAGCGCAGATACGCAGTATTTT. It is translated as CAIRVASADTQYF.

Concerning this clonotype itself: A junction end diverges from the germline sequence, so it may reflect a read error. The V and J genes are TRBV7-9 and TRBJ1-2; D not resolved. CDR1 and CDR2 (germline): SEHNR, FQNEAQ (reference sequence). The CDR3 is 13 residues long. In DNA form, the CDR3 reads TGTGCCAGCAGCTTAGACAGTTCTTATGGCTGCACCTTC. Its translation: CASSLDSSYGCTF. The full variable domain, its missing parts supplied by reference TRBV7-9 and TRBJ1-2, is DTGVSQNPRHKITKRGQNVTFRCDPISEHNRLYWYRQTLGQGPEFLTYFQNEAQLEKSRLLSDRFSAERPKGSFSTLEIQRTEQGDSAMYLCASSLDSSYGCTFGSGTRLTVV.

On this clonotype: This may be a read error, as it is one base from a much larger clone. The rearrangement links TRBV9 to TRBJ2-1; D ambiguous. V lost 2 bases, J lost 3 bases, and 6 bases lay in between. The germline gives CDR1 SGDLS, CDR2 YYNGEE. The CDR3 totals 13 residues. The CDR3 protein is CASSVDVYNEQFF. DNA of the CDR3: TGTGCCAGCAGCGTGGACGTCTACAATGAGCAGTTCTTC.

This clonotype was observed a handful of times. The CDR3 loop reads CSARDRAPSGTSSYNEQFF. The DNA for the CDR3 is TGCAGTGCTAGAGATCGCGCGCCAAGCGGGACGAGCTCCTACAATGAGCAGTTCTTC. The chain couples TRBV20-1 to TRBJ2-1; 7 bases align to TRBD2. The CDR3 totals 19 residues. V shed 0 bases and J 0 bases; nucleotides not matched to a gene: 14. Germline assignment: CDR1 DFQATT and CDR2 SNEGSKA (reference sequence).

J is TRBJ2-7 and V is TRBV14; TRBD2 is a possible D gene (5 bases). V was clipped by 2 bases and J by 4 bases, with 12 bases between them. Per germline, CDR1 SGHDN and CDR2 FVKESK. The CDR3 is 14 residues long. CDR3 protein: CASSQLGGSYEQYF. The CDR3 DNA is TGTGCCAGCAGCCAACTCGGAGGCTCGTACGAGCAGTACTTC.

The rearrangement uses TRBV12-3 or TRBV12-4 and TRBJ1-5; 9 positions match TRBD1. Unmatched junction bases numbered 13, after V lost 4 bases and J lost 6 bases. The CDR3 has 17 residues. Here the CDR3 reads CASSSRGARQGGQPQHF. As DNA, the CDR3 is TGTGCCAGCAGTTCCCGAGGGGCCAGACAGGGGGGTCAGCCCCAGCATTTT.

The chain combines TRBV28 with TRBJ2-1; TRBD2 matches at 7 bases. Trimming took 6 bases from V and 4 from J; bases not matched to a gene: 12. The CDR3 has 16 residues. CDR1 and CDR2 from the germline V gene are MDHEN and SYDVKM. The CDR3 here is CASSSTHGGGYNEQFF. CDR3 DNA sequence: TGTGCCAGCAGCTCCACCCATGGGGGGGGGTACAATGAGCAGTTCTTC.

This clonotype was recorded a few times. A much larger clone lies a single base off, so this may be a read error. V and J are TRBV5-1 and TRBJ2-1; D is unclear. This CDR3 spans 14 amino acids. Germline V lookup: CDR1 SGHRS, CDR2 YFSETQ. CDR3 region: CACSLGRFGNEQFF. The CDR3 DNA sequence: TGCGCCTGCAGCTTGGGCAGGTTTGGCAATGAGCAGTTCTTC.

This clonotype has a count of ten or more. As DNA, the CDR3 is TGCAGTGCTAGAGGCCTCAACAGGGAGGATGGCTACACCTTC. Translated: CSARGLNREDGYTF. The chain couples TRBV20-1 to TRBJ1-2, with D possibly matching TRBD1 (6 bases). Germline CDR1 reads DFQATT; CDR2 reads SNEGSKA (reference sequence). The germline V and J ends were trimmed by 1 base and 6 bases, with 15 bases remaining between them. The CDR3 consists of 14 residues.

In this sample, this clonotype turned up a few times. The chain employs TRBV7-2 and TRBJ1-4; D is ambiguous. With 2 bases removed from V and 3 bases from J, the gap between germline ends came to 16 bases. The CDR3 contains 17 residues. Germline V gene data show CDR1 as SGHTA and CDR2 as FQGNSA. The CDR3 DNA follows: TGTGCCAGCAGCTTAAGGGCGGGAAGGGCACCTAATGAAAAACTGTTTTTT. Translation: CASSLRAGRAPNEKLFF.

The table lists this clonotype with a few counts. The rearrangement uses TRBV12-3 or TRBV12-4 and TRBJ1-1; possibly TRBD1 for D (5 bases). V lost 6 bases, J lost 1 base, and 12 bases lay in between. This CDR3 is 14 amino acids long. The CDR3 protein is CASSLQAWNTEAFF. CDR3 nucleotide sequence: TGTGCCAGCAGCCTACAGGCTTGGAACACTGAAGCTTTCTTT.

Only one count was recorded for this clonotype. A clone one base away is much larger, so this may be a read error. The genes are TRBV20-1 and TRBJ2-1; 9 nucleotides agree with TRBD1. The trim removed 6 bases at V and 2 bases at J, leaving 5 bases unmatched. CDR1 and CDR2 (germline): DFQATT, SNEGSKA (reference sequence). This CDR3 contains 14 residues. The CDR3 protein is CSAIQGAAYNEQFF. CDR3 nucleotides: TGCAGTGCCATACAGGGGGCGGCCTACAATGAGCAGTTCTTC.

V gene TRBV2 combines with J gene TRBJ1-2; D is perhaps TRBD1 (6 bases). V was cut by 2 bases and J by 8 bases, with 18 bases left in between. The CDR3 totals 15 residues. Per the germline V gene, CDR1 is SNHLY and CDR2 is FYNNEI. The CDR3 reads CASSERGQGGGGYTF. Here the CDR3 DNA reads TGTGCCAGCAGTGAAAGGGGACAAGGAGGGGGGGGCTACACCTTC.

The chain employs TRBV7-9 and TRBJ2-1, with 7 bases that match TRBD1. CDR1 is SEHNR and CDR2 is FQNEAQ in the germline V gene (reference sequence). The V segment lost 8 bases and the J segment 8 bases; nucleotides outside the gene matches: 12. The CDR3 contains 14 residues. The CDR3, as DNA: TGTGCCAGCCACGTGGCAGGGGGTAACGATGAGCAGTTCTTC. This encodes CASHVAGGNDEQFF. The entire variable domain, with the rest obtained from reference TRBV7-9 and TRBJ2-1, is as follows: DTGVSQNPRHKITKRGQNVTFRCDPISEHNRLYWYRQTLGQGPEFLTYFQNEAQLEKSRLLSDRFSAERPKGSFSTLEIQRTEQGDSAMYLCASHVAGGNDEQFFGPGTRLTVL.

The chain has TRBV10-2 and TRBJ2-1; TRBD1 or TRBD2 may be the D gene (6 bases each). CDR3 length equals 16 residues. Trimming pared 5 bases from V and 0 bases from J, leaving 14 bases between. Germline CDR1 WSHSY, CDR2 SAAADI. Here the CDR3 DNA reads TGCGCCAGCAGTTATTTCGGGGGCAACTCCTACAATGAGCAGTTCTTC. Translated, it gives CASSYFGGNSYNEQFF.

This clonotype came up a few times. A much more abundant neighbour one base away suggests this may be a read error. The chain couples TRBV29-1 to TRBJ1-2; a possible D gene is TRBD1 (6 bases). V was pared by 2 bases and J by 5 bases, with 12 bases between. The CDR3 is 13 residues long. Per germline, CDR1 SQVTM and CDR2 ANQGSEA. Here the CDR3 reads CSVERTDRYGYTF. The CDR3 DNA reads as TGCAGCGTTGAAAGGACAGACCGTTATGGCTACACCTTC.

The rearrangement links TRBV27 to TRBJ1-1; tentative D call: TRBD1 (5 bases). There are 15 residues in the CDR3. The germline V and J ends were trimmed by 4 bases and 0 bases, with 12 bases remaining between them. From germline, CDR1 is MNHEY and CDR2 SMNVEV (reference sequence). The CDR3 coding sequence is TGTGCCAGCAGTTCCCACGGACAAGTGAACACTGAAGCTTTCTTT. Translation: CASSSHGQVNTEAFF.

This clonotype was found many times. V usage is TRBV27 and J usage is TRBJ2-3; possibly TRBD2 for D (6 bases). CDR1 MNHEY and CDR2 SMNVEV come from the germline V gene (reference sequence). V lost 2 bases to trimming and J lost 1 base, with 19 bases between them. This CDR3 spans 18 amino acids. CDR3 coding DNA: TGTGCCAGCAGTTTAACGCGCTGGGGGGTGGGGGGCACAGATACGCAGTATTTT. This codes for CASSLTRWGVGGTDTQYF.

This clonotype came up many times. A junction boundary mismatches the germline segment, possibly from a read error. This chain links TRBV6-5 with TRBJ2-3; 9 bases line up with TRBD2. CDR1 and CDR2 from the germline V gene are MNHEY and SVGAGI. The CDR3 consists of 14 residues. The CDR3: CASRTGTSRDTQYF. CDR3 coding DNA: TGTGCCAGCAGAACCGGGACTAGCAGAGATACGCAGTATTTT.